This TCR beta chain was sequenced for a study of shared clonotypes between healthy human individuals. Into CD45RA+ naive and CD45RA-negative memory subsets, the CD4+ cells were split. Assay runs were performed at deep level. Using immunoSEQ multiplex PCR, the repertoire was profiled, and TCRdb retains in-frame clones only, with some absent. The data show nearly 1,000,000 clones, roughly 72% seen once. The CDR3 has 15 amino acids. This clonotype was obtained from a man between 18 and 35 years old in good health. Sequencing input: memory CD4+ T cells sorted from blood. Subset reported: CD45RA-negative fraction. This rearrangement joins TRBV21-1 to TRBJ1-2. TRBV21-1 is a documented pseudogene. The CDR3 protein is CASSKGGTGGYGYTF. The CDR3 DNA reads TGTGCCAGCAGCAAAGGTGGCACCGGGGGCTATGGCTACACCTTC.